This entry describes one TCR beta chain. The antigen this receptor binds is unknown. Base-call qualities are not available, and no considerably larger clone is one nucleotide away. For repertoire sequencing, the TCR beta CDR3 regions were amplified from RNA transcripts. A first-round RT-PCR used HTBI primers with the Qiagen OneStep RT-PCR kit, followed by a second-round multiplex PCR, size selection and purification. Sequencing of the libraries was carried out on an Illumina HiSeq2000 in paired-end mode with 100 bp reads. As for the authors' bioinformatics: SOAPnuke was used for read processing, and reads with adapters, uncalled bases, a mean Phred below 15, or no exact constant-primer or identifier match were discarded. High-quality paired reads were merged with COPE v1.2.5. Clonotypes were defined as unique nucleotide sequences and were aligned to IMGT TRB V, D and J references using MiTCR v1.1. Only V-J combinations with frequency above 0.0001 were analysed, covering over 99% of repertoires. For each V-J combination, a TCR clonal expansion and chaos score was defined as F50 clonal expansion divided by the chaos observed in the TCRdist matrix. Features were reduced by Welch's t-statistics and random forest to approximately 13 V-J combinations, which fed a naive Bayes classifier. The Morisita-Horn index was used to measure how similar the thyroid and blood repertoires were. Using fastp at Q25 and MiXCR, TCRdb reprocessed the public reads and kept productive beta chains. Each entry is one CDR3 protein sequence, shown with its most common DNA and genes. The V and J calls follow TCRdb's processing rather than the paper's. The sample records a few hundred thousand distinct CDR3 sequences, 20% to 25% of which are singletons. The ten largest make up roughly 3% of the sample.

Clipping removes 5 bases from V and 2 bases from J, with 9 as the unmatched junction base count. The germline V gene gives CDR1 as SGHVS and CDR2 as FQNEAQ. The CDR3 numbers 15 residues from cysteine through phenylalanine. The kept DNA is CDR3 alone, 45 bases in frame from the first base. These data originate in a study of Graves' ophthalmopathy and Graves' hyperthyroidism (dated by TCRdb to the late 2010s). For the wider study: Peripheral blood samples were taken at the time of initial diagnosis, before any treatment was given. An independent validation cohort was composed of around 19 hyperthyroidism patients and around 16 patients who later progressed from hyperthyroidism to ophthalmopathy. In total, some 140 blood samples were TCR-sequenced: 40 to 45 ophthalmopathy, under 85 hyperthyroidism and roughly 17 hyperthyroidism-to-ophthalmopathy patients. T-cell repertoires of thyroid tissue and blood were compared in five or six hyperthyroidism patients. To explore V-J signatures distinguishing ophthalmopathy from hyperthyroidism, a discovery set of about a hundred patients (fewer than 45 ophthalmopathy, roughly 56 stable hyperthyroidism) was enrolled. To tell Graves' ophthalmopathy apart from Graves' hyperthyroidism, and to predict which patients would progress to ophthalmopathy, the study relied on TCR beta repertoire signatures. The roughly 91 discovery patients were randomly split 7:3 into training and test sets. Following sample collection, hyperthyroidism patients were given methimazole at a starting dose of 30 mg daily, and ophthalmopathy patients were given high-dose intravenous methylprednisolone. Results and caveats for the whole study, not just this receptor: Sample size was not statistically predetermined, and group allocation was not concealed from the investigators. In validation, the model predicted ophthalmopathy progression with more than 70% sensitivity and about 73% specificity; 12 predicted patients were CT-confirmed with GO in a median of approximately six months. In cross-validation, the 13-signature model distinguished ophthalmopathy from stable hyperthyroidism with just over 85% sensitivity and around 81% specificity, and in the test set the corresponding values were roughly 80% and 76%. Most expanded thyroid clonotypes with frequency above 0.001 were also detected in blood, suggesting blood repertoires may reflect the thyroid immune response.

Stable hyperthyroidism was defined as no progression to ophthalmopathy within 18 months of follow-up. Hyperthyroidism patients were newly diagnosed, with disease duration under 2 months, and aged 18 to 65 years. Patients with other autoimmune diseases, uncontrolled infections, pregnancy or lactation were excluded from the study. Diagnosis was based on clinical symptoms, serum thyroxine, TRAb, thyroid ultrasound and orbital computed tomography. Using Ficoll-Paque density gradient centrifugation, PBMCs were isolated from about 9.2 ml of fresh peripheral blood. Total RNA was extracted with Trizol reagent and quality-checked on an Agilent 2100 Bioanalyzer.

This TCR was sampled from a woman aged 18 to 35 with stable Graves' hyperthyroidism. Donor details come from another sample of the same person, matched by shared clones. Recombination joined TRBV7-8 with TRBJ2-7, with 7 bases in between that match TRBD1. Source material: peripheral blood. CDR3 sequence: CASSNWDRDPYEQYF. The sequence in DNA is TGTGCCAGCAGCAATTGGGACAGAGACCCCTACGAGCAGTACTTC.